The rows below give T cell receptor beta chains drawn from one sample of a study of T-cell memory formation after mild COVID-19. TCRdb ran MiXCR on the 5' RACE reads and lists one entry per CDR3 protein. Altogether fewer than 500,000 distinct CDR3 sequences are present, 25% being singletons, with the ten largest covering around 13%. Sequenced sample: PBMCs or a T cell subset sorted from them (not recorded which). These receptors all stem from an adult woman who had mild COVID-19 (a few samples of this study predate the infection). Cell type and time point are not known. Each CDR3 is given with its conserved first and last residue. D genes are given only for firm matches. Clone size, where shown, is once, few, many, or a class for clones that have expanded.

clone size,D gene,J gene,V gene,CDR3 protein,CDR3 DNA
once,.,TRBJ1-1,TRBV7-9,CASSFGGVSTEAFF,TGTGCCAGCAGCTTTGGGGGCGTGAGCACTGAAGCTTTCTTT
.,.,TRBJ2-1,TRBV5-4,CASSFPAATYNEQFF,TGTGCCAGCAGCTTTCCAGCGGCCACCTACAATGAGCAGTTCTTC
few,.,TRBJ1-3,TRBV7-2,CASSLRRASGNTIYF,TGTGCCAGCAGCCTCCGTAGGGCGTCTGGAAACACCATATATTTT
few,TRBD1,TRBJ2-1,TRBV29-1,CSVEGDRVSYNEQFF,TGCAGCGTTGAAGGGGACAGGGTCTCCTACAATGAGCAGTTCTTC
few,.,TRBJ1-1,TRBV4-3,CASSQEYRNTEAFF,TGCGCCAGCAGCCAAGAGTACAGGAACACTGAAGCTTTCTTT
few,.,TRBJ1-1,TRBV7-9,CASTGSVLGATEAFF,TGTGCCAGCACTGGCTCCGTCCTGGGCGCAACTGAAGCTTTCTTT
.,.,TRBJ2-7,TRBV12-3/TRBV12-4,CASSWGHSEKTYEQYF,TGTGCCAGCAGTTGGGGGCACAGTGAAAAGACCTACGAGCAGTACTTC
.,.,TRBJ2-7,TRBV7-8,CASTLTGTPSSYEQYF,TGTGCCAGCACCCTGACCGGGACTCCCAGCTCCTACGAGCAGTACTTC
.,.,TRBJ1-5,TRBV25-1,CASSEPEDGSNQPQHF,TGTGCCAGCAGTGAACCGGAGGATGGGAGCAATCAGCCCCAGCATTTT
.,.,TRBJ2-5,TRBV23-1,CASSLRFDTQETQYF,TGCGCCAGCAGTCTAAGGTTCGACACCCAAGAGACCCAGTACTTC
.,.,TRBJ1-1,TRBV5-1,CASSLSGYTEAFF,TGCGCCAGCAGCTTGTCGGGGTACACTGAAGCTTTCTTT
.,.,TRBJ1-1,TRBV18,CASSPLDTIEAFF,TGTGCCAGCTCACCCCTGGACACCATAGAAGCTTTCTTT
.,TRBD2,TRBJ2-1,TRBV5-1,CASSSRSFGLAGNEQFF,TGCGCCAGCAGCTCCCGTTCGTTCGGACTAGCGGGCAATGAGCAGTTCTTC
few,.,TRBJ2-5,TRBV10-3,CAISEAAGHQETQYF,TGTGCCATCAGTGAGGCTGCAGGCCATCAAGAGACCCAGTACTTC
.,TRBD2,TRBJ2-2,TRBV20-1,CSARVGGTGELFF,TGCAGTGCTAGAGTGGGGGGGACCGGGGAGCTGTTTTTT
.,TRBD1,TRBJ2-7,TRBV10-3,CAISVGTGSSYEQYF,TGTGCCATCAGTGTCGGGACAGGGTCGTCCTACGAGCAGTACTTC
.,TRBD2,TRBJ2-3,TRBV12-3/TRBV12-4,CASSHGLATDTQYF,TGTGCCAGCAGCCATGGACTAGCGACAGATACGCAGTATTTT
.,TRBD2,TRBJ2-1,TRBV3-1,CASSQKVVAGGNEQFF,TGTGCCAGCAGCCAGAAGGTGGTAGCGGGAGGTAATGAGCAGTTCTTC
.,.,TRBJ2-1,TRBV20-1,CSASDSGWEQFF,TGCAGTGCTTCTGACTCCGGCTGGGAGCAGTTCTTC
few,.,TRBJ2-1,TRBV7-9,CASSLEIANEQFF,TGTGCCAGCAGCTTAGAAATCGCCAATGAGCAGTTCTTC
few,.,TRBJ2-3,TRBV20-1,CSAPPQGGLDTQYF,TGCAGTGCCCCTCCCCAGGGGGGCCTCGATACGCAGTATTTT
.,TRBD2,TRBJ2-7,TRBV10-3,CAISEPSTSVTWHEQYF,TGTGCCATCAGTGAGCCTAGTACTAGCGTAACATGGCACGAGCAGTACTTC